The entry below gives a single T cell receptor beta chain sequence along with its context. Authors' methods: Estimation of nucleated cell counts relied on the amplification of reference gene primers. Clones were sequenced by immunoSEQ multiplex PCR, and TCRdb holds only the in-frame ones, with some missing. V, J and clone size reflect that table, while D and trimming were determined from the DNA. This sample has some 35,000 clones, with roughly four fifths found just once. With 4 bases removed from V and 4 bases from J, the gap between germline ends came to 20 bases. CDR3 length: 16 amino acids. Germline CDR1 reads SGDLS; CDR2 reads YYNGEE. This sample was taken from a study of blood T cell repertoires in COVID-19. Overall study: Collection of acute and convalescent COVID-19 samples took place in the United States, Italy and Spain. The cDNA or gDNA used as material had been derived from T cells, B-cell-depleted T cells, or PBMCs.

Input material: peripheral blood. The chain joins TRBV9 to TRBJ2-5; possibly TRBD1 for D (6 bases). This clonotype was obtained from a man older than 75 with active or convalescent COVID-19. The CDR3 spells CASSRSGTQTGETQYF. In DNA form, the CDR3 reads TGTGCCAGCAGCAGATCCGGGACACAAACGGGAGAGACCCAGTACTTC.